This T cell receptor beta chain was identified during a study of CD8+ T cells in alopecia areata. Findings and caveats of the study: Mouse data revealed clearer TCR sharing than patient data did, a gap possibly tied to HLA.

This clone was observed a handful of times. Its antigen is as yet unknown. Extracted from the samples, RNA was reverse transcribed into cDNA to serve as the sequencing template. Some clones are missing from TCRdb's copy, which holds only in-frame ones; the method was immunoSEQ multiplex PCR. The repertoire holds 100,000 or so clones, with about three fifths as singletons. Stated treatment: oral pan-JAK inhibitor, 5-10 mg twice daily. The CDR3 loop spans 15 amino acids. The V gene end was trimmed by 3 bases and the J gene end by 4 bases; junction bases not matched to a gene: 6. Germline lookup yields CDR1 MGHRA and CDR2 YSYEKL.

The specimen comprised CD8+ T cells sorted from blood, sampled at approximately week 55, from a patient treated with tofacitinib. The chain employs TRBV4-1 and TRBJ1-2, with 9 bases fitting TRBD1. The source is a human donor with alopecia areata. The CDR3 is CASSQGQGGSYGYTF. The CDR3 nucleotides read TGCGCCAGCAGCCAGGGACAGGGCGGCTCCTATGGCTACACCTTC.